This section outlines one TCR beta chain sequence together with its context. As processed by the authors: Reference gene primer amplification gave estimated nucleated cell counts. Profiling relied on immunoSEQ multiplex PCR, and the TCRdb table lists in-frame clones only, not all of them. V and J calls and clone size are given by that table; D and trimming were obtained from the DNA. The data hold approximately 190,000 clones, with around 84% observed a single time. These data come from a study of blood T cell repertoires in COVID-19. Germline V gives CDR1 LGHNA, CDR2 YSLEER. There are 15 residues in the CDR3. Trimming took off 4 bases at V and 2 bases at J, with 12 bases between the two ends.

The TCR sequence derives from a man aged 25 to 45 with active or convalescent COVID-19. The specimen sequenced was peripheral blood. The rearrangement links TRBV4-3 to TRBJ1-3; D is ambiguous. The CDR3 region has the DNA TGCGCCAGCAGCCTTCTTACCGGTACTGGAAACACCATATATTTT. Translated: CASSLLTGTGNTIYF.